This TCR beta chain was captured by sequencing in a study of response to subunit inactivated influenza vaccine. The study, taken as a whole, reports: The authors offered the suggestion that each seasonal influenza vaccination recruits few new T cells.

MiXCR, applied by TCRdb to the RT-PCR reads, yields one record per CDR3 protein. Among 600,000 to 850,000 distinct CDR3 sequences listed, about 14% were seen once. This clonotype was seen more than once but under ten times. Antigen: not known. Trimming took off 5 bases at V and 6 bases at J, with 17 bases between the two ends. Germline CDR1 reads SGHDT; CDR2 reads YYEEEE. The CDR3 totals 15 residues. Sequenced here: PBMCs from blood, sampled 14 to 15 days before vaccination. The V call is TRBV5-6, the J call TRBJ2-2; D may be TRBD2 (6 bases). This receptor was obtained from a man aged 50 or older who received an inactivated influenza vaccine. The CDR3 DNA follows: TGTGCCAGCAGGTTTGGGGGGATCGGATCCGGGGAGCTGTTTTTT. It yields the protein CASRFGGIGSGELFF.